This T cell receptor beta chain comes out of a study of blood T cell repertoires in COVID-19. Study in general: Both acute and convalescent COVID-19 samples were obtained from the United States, Italy and Spain. T cells, B-cell-depleted T cells, or PBMCs supplied cDNA or gDNA.

V lost 8 bases, J lost 0 bases, and 13 bases lay in between. Germline-derived CDR1 and CDR2 are WSHSY and SAAADI. CDR3 size: 15 residues. How the authors handled the data: Estimation of nucleated cell counts relied on the amplification of reference gene primers. Clones were sequenced by immunoSEQ multiplex PCR, and TCRdb holds only the in-frame ones, with some missing. V and J calls and clone size follow that table, whereas D and trimming were derived from the DNA. Of about 73,000 clones in the sample, around 83% are singletons; the top ten hold around 5%. The source is a man aged 50 to 60 with active COVID-19. What was sequenced was peripheral blood. The J gene is TRBJ1-4, the V gene TRBV10-2; no firm D call. In DNA form, the CDR3 reads TGCGCCAGCCGGAGGACGGCAGCAACTAATGAAAAACTGTTTTTT. Translating it yields CASRRTAATNEKLFF.